This T cell receptor beta chain was recovered during a study of blood T cell repertoires in COVID-19. Study overall: There were acute and convalescent COVID-19 samples, and they came from the United States, Italy and Spain. PBMCs, B-cell-depleted T cells, or T cells provided the cDNA or gDNA that made up the material.

In the original workflow: Cell counts per sample came from amplifying reference gene primers. The method was immunoSEQ multiplex PCR; TCRdb's version includes in-frame clones alone and lacks a portion of them. From that table come the V and J calls and clone size; the DNA was used to work out D and trimming. Of around 180,000 clones in the sample, around 87% were seen once. The CDR3 runs to 15 residues. Deletions cut 6 bases from V and 0 bases from J, with 13 bases between. The germline gives CDR1 LNHDA, CDR2 SQIVND (reference sequence). Input material: peripheral blood. The TCR sequence derives from a man aged 40-49 years with active or convalescent COVID-19. The chain recombines TRBV19 with TRBJ2-3; D may be TRBD2 (6 bases). In DNA, the CDR3 is TGTGCCAGTAGCTTGGCGGGGACTAGCACAGATACGCAGTATTTT. Translated: CASSLAGTSTDTQYF.